This T cell receptor (beta chain) was captured in a study of CD8+CD57+ T cells in acquired aplastic anemia. For the study at large: Healthy donors had, on average, around 9.9 million reads for their CD4+ cells. Study findings and constraints: Patients and controls shared 25 to 35 CD8+ CDR3 sequences, which appeared highly expressed in patients and within their immunodominant clones.

With regard to this clonotype: Its antigen is unidentified.

The CDR3 length is 15 residues. Trimming took off 5 bases at V and 3 bases at J, with 14 bases between the two ends. CDR1 and CDR2 from the germline V gene are LNHDA and SQIVND (reference sequence). Genomic DNA, serving as template, underwent TCR beta VDJ and CDR3 profiling. A single record per CDR3 protein comes from TCRdb applying MiXCR to the reads. The sample lists over 200,000 distinct CDR3 sequences; about 59% were seen once. The chain carries TRBV19 and TRBJ1-5, with D hard to call. This receptor was obtained from a human donor in good health. The sample consisted of sorted CD4+, CD8+, or CD8+CD57+ T cells (not recorded which) from PBMCs. CDR3 bases: TGTGCCAGTAGTTCAGTAACGGGGAACAATCAGCCCCAGCATTTT. It codes for CASSSVTGNNQPQHF.